The TCR beta chain described here comes from a study of cytomegalovirus exposure and HLA in healthy donors. Study-wide background: Approximately 80 million unique TCRs from HLA-typed donors were held in an early data release. General study findings and limits: The authors later found TCR association rates varying by HLA locus, with DRB1 most and HLA-C fewest. In an earlier analysis, productive rearrangement rates for most beta V segments clustered near 90% or 30%. According to a later analysis, most TCR beta chains associated with CMV appeared HLA-restricted.

With respect to this clone: Its antigen is unknown.

Primers for the PCR totalled 60 Vbeta and 13 Jbeta. The table came from immunoSEQ multiplex PCR; TCRdb's copy has only in-frame clones and leaves some out. The data show around 74,000 clones, with about 80% seen just once and around 3% held by the top ten. Trimming stripped 7 bases from V and 6 bases from J, with 19 bases between. The CDR3 loop spans 14 amino acids. CDR1 and CDR2 from the germline V gene are SQVTM and ANQGSEA. Sequenced: PBMCs. V and J are TRBV29-1 and TRBJ2-1; D is undetermined. The TCR comes from a man aged 35 to 55 in good health and CMV-seronegative. In DNA, the CDR3 is TGCAGCGCCATGCGAGGCTTGCCCCCCAATGAGCAGTTCTTC. Its translation is CSAMRGLPPNEQFF.